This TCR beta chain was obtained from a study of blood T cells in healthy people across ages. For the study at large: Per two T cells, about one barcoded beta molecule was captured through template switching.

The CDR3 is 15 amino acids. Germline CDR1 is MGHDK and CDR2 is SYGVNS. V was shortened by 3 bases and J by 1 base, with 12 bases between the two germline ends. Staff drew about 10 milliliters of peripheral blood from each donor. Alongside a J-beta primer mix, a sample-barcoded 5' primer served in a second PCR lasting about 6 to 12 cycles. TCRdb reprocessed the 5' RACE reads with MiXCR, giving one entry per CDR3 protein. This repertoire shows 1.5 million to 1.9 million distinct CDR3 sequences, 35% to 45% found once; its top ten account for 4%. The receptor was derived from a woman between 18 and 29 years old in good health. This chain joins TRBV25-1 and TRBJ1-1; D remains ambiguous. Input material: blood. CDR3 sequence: CASSDTTVRNTEAFF. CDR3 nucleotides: TGTGCCAGCAGTGACACAACAGTGAGGAACACTGAAGCTTTCTTT.